A single sample gave rise to the 3 T cell receptor beta chains below, sequenced in a study of T cell repertoires in cytomegalovirus infection. What these receptors recognize is not known. TCRdb re-analysed the reads in MiXCR, keeping a single row per CDR3 protein. The repertoire has 800,000 to 950,000 distinct CDR3 sequences, less than 35% of them found once; the top ten carry approximately 13%. The sample was cultured CD8+ T cells from PBMCs, taken from culture after CMV antigen stimulation. These receptors all come from a human donor in good health (CMV status not recorded). Some clones in this sample may be carry-over from other donors' samples.

This sequence joins TRBV10-2 and TRBJ1-3, with D possibly TRBD1 on 5 matching bases. Trimming left V 7 bases short and J 3 bases short, with 7 bases between. The CDR3 loop spans 12 amino acids. Germline V gene data show CDR1 as WSHSY and CDR2 as SAAADI. Here the CDR3 reads CASTGDGNTIYF. DNA for the CDR3: TGCGCCAGCACGGGGGATGGAAACACCATATATTTT.

There are many counts of this clonotype. The genes are TRBV7-2 and TRBJ2-2; D unresolved. The CDR3 length is 13 residues. Germline values: CDR1 SGHTA, CDR2 FQGNSA. V lost 7 bases and J lost 5, with 11 bases in between. The CDR3 protein is CASTKAYTGELFF. The CDR3 nucleotides read TGTGCCAGCACCAAGGCTTATACCGGGGAGCTGTTTTTT.

This clonotype was detected ten times or more. This chain joins TRBV7-2 and TRBJ2-1; the D is unclear. In germline, CDR1 is SGHTA, CDR2 FQGNSA. This CDR3 contains 13 residues. The V end lost 1 base, the J end lost 10 bases, and 11 bases lay between the germline ends. The CDR3 DNA reads TGTGCCAGCAGCTTAGATGGCAGTTTGGAGCAGTTCTTC. Encoded protein: CASSLDGSLEQFF. Using reference TRBV7-2 and TRBJ2-1 for the parts outside the CDR3, the full variable domain is GAGVSQSPSNKVTEKGKDVELRCDPISGHTALYWYRQSLGQGLEFLIYFQGNSAPDKSGLPSDRFSAERTGGSVSTLTIQRTQQEDSAVYLCASSLDGSLEQFFGPGTRLTVL.